The 14 T cell receptor beta chains reported below all come from one sample, sequenced in a study of blood T cell repertoires in COVID-19 (dated by TCRdb to about 2020). The library was generated by the immunoSEQ multiplex PCR assay. This is the immuneACCESS table as TCRdb keeps it, with only in-frame sequences that have V and J called. A part of the clones is gone; compared with another copy, unresolved V genes explain less than half, and the rest is unexplained. This sample comprises about 140,000 clones, about 76% of them detected only once. Around 8.5% of the sample is held by the ten biggest clonotypes. Specimen: peripheral blood. The receptor set was obtained from a human donor in a cohort sampled during active COVID-19.

The rearrangement uses TRBV5-1 and TRBJ2-5; 8 nucleotides match TRBD2. CDR3 length: 16 residues. Germline V gene data show CDR1 as SGHRS and CDR2 as YFSETQ. V trimming: 4 bases; J trimming: 2 bases; junction bases outside the gene matches: 10. The CDR3 protein is CASSHERGGVQETQYF. CDR3 coding DNA: TGCGCCAGCAGCCACGAACGGGGGGGCGTACAAGAGACCCAGTACTTC.

This clone was seen a single time. The V and J genes are TRBV11-2 and TRBJ2-7, with TRBD1 identical over 7 bases. The J segment lost 6 bases and the V segment lost 6 bases, leaving 8 bases of the junction unmatched. The CDR3 has 13 residues. Germline CDR1 and CDR2: SGHAT and FQNNGV. The CDR3 region is CASSRDRFSEQYF. The CDR3 bases are TGTGCCAGCAGTCGGGACAGATTCAGCGAGCAGTACTTC.

The chain has TRBV19 and TRBJ1-5; 8 nucleotides match TRBD1. The CDR3 length is 14 residues. CDR1 LNHDA and CDR2 SQIVND come from the germline V gene (reference sequence). With V trimmed by 3 bases and J by 6 bases, 4 bases remained unmatched. The chain's CDR3 is CASSMTGVGQPQHF. The CDR3 bases are TGTGCCAGTAGTATGACAGGGGTGGGTCAGCCCCAGCATTTT.

The chain recombines TRBV5-5 with TRBJ2-7; 7 bases line up with TRBD1. There are 15 residues in the CDR3. Germline V gene data show CDR1 as SGHKS and CDR2 as YYEKEE (reference sequence). Trimming took 0 bases from V and 2 from J; bases not matched to a gene: 5. Here the CDR3 reads CASSLEGDSTYEQYF. DNA for the CDR3: TGTGCCAGCAGCTTGGAAGGGGACAGCACCTACGAGCAGTACTTC. Full variable domain (outside the CDR3, taken from reference TRBV5-5 and TRBJ2-7): DAGVTQSPTHLIKTRGQQVTLRCSPISGHKSVSWYQQVLGQGPQFIFQYYEKEERGRGNFPDRFSARQFPNYSSELNVNALLLGDSALYLCASSLEGDSTYEQYFGPGTRLTVT.

This sequence joins TRBV7-8 and TRBJ2-7; possible D gene TRBD2, 6 bases. Germline CDR1 and CDR2: SGHVS and FQNEAQ. V shed 8 bases and J shed 0 bases, with 11 bases lying between them. The length of the CDR3 is 13 residues. The CDR3 coding sequence is TGTGCCAGCGGTCTGGGGGGCTCCTACGAGCAGTACTTC. Translating gives CASGLGGSYEQYF.

V gene TRBV27 combines with J gene TRBJ2-7; TRBD1 agrees at 10 bases. Germline V gene data show CDR1 as MNHEY and CDR2 as SMNVEV (reference sequence). This CDR3 contains 16 residues. The V and J ends lost 3 bases and 3 bases, in that order; junction bases with no gene match: 8. In DNA, the CDR3 is TGTGCCAGCAGTTTTCGGGGACAGGGGATTGTCTACGAGCAGTACTTC. It translates to CASSFRGQGIVYEQYF.

The chain recombines TRBV7-2 with TRBJ2-1, with TRBD2 matching 10 bases. CDR3 length equals 15 residues. Trimming removed 3 bases from V and 9 bases from J; junction bases left unmatched: 8. From germline, CDR1 is SGHTA and CDR2 FQGNSA. The CDR3 region is CASSLDEREGREQFF. In nucleotides, the CDR3 is TGTGCCAGCAGCTTGGACGAGCGGGAGGGCCGTGAGCAGTTCTTC.

This CDR3 is CATVVNTEAFF. The CDR3 DNA reads as TGTGCCACCGTAGTGAACACTGAAGCTTTCTTT. The J gene is TRBJ1-1, the V gene TRBV12-3 or TRBV12-4; the D is unclear. This CDR3 spans 11 amino acids. V lost 10 bases and J lost 0, with 6 bases in between.

The chain has TRBV28 and TRBJ2-7; unclear D gene. Trimming removed 7 bases at V and 5 bases at J, with 9 bases between. The CDR3 is made up of 11 amino acids. Looked up from germline, CDR1 is MDHEN and CDR2 is SYDVKM. The CDR3 nucleotides read TGTGCCAGCACTGCGATCGACGAGCAGTACTTC. Residues: CASTAIDEQYF.

This clone was counted only a few times. This chain's CDR3 is CASSLYFGGEGYGYTF. As DNA, the CDR3 is TGTGCCAGCAGCTTATACTTCGGTGGGGAGGGCTATGGCTACACCTTC. This sequence joins TRBV7-2 and TRBJ1-2; D ambiguous. V was trimmed by 2 bases and J by 4 bases, leaving 17 bases between them. Germline loops: CDR1 SGHTA, CDR2 FQGNSA. The CDR3 totals 16 residues.

V gene TRBV9 combines with J gene TRBJ2-6; TRBD1 might be the D (6 bases). V was clipped by 6 bases and J by 0 bases, with 19 bases between them. This CDR3 has 18 amino acids. The V gene's germline CDR1 is SGDLS and CDR2 YYNGEE. CDR3 sequence (DNA): TGTGCCAGCACTAGGAGTGTAGGGGGAAACTCTGGGGCCAACGTCCTGACTTTC. It is translated as CASTRSVGGNSGANVLTF.

This clone showed up just a few times. The V and J genes are TRBV5-1 and TRBJ2-5; 10 bases fit TRBD1. Germline assignment: CDR1 SGHRS and CDR2 YFSETQ. Unmatched junction bases numbered 8, after V lost 4 bases and J lost 5 bases. The CDR3 length is 15 residues. The DNA for the CDR3 is TGCGCCAGCAGCAACCGGGACAGGGGAGGTGAGACCCAGTACTTC. Protein: CASSNRDRGGETQYF.

V and J are TRBV11-2 and TRBJ2-7; TRBD2 agrees at 9 bases. The germline gives CDR1 SGHAT, CDR2 FQNNGV. This CDR3 spans 13 amino acids. With V trimmed by 5 bases and J by 5 bases, 4 bases remained unmatched. CDR3 coding DNA: TGTGCCAGCAGCCGAGGGACTAGCAACGAGCAGTACTTC. Translation gives CASSRGTSNEQYF.

This sequence joins TRBV24-1 and TRBJ2-1; 8 nucleotides match TRBD2. V was clipped by 3 bases and J by 5 bases; unmatched bases: 8. This CDR3 has 16 residues. In germline, CDR1 is KGHDR, CDR2 SFDVKD. The CDR3 protein is CATSDIPRGGHNEQFF. CDR3 nucleotide sequence: TGTGCCACCAGTGATATCCCTCGGGGGGGACACAATGAGCAGTTCTTC.